This TCR beta chain was captured in a study of cytomegalovirus exposure and HLA in healthy donors. The PCR used 60 Vbeta and 13 Jbeta primers. The table came from immunoSEQ multiplex PCR; TCRdb's copy has only in-frame clones and leaves some out. The table has some 270,000 clones, nearly 95% seen once. J gave up 0 bases and V 5 bases, and 16 bases lay outside the gene matches. This CDR3 spans 17 amino acids. Germline V gene data show CDR1 as SQVTM and CDR2 as ANQGSEA. This clone appeared once. The sample taken for sequencing was PBMCs. The source of this sequence is a girl between 2 and 10 years old in good health and CMV-seronegative. This chain connects TRBV29-1 to TRBJ2-7, with TRBD1 matching 7 bases. CDR3 nucleotide sequence: TGCAGCGTTTTTCTCGATCGGACAGGCACAAGCTCCTACGAGCAGTACTTC. It codes for CSVFLDRTGTSSYEQYF.